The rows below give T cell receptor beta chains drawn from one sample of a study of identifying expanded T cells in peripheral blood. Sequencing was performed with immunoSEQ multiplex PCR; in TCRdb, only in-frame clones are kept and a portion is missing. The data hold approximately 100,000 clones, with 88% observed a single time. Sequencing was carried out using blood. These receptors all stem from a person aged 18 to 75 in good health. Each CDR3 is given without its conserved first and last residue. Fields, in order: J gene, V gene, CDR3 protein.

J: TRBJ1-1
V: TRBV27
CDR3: ASSLSTGGEAF

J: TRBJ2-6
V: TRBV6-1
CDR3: ASSEAGSGANVLT

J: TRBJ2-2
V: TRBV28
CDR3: ASSSLAGGERGGELF

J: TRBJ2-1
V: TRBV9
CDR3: ASSVDARGDEQF

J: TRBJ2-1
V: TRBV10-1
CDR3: ASSPGGYNEQF

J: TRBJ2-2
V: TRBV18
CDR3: ASSPLVQGGPNTGELF

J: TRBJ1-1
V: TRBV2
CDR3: ASSQGNTEAF

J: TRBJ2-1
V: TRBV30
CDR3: AWSLTSGINEQF

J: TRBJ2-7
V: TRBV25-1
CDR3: ASSELGRQY

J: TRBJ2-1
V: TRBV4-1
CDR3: ASSQMDLIVYNEQF

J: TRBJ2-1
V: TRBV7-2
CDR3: ASSTLAGNEQF

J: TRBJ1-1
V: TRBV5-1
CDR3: ASSLGTGLVMRGAF

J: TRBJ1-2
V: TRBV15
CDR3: ATSRGFLRGGQYGYT

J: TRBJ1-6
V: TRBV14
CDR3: ASSQGQGYPLH

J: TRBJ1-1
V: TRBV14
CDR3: ASSQGGIATEAF

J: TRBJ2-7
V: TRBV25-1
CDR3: ASSPFRGSSYEQY

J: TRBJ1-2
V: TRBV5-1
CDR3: ASSLVAGGYGYT

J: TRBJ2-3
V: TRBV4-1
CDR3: ASSQDRGRGRRDTQY

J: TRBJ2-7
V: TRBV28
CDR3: ASSLTPTATSGMRGQY

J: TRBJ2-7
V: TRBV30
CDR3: AWSFLTGGPREQY

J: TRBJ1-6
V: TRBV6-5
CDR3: ASSYRGTYNSPLH

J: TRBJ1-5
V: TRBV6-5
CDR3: ASRRTGDQPQH

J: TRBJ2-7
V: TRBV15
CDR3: ATSRASGTGVEQY

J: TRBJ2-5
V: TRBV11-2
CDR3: ASSPELALETQY

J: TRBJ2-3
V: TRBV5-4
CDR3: ASSLTGQADTQY

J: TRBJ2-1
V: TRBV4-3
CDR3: ASSLGTSDYNEQF

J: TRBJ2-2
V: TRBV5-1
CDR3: ASSPITSGELF

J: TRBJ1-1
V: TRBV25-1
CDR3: ASSGQKNTEAF

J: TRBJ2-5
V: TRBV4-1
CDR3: ASSPRESQETQY

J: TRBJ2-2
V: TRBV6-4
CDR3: ASSDSQGAGELF

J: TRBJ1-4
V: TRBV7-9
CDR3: ASSLAEVAIEKLF

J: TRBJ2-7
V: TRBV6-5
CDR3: ASSYHSEGEQY

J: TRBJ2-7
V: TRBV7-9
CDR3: ASSSRDRGYEQY

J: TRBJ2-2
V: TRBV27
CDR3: ASSPGTGNTGELF

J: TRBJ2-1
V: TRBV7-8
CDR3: ASSLAAWGEPLYNEQF

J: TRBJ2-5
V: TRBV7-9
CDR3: ASSRQGSGETQY

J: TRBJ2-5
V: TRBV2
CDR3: ASSMDRGLETQY

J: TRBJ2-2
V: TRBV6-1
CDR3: ASSDQDSSNGELF

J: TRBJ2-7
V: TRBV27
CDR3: ASSLGIDRAYEQY

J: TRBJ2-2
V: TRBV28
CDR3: ASRGPMAGELF

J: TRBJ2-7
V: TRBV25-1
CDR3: ASSWSQGEGYEQY

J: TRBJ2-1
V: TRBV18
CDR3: ASSVAVNEQF

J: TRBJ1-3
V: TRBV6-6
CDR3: ASSLEGAVGNTIY

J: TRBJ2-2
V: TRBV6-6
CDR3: ASQREGKTGELF

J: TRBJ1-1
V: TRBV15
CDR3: ATSMGDREVSEAF

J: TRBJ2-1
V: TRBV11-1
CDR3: ASSRGRSSYNEQF

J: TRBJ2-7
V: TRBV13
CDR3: ASSSKVTTSGRYEQY

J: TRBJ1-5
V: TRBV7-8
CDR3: ASSLDGSNQPQH

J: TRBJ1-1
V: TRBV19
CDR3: ASSINGDTEAF

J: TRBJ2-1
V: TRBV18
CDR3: ASSPLAGSSNEQF

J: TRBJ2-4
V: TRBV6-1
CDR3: ASSEVAGAGNIQY

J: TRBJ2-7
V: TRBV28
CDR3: ASSPGGQDDPYEQY